Below are 27 T cell receptor beta chains sequenced from a single sample in a study of tumor-infiltrating lymphocytes in localized non-small cell lung cancer. Assay used: immunoSEQ multiplex PCR; TCRdb lists only in-frame clones, some missing. The table records fewer than 25,000 clones, roughly 73% of them present only once. Material for sequencing was lung tumor tissue. These receptors were obtained from a human donor with non-small cell lung cancer.

The chain links TRBV7-6 to TRBJ1-6, with D hard to call. Germline V gene sequence: CDR1 SGHVS, CDR2 FNYEAQ. V lost 3 bases, J lost 7 bases, and 16 bases lay in between. This CDR3 comprises 16 residues. CDR3 amino acids: CASSFESESRNSPLHF. Here the CDR3 DNA reads TGTGCCAGCAGCTTCGAGAGCGAATCCCGAAATTCACCCCTCCACTTT. Supplemented by reference TRBV7-6 and TRBJ1-6, the full variable domain reads GAGVSQSPRYKVTKRGQDVALRCDPISGHVSLYWYRQALGQGPEFLTYFNYEAQQDKSGLPNDRFSAERPEGSISTLTIQRTEQRDSAMYRCASSFESESRNSPLHFGNGTRLTVT.

The chain combines TRBV6-6 with TRBJ2-7, with 10 bases identical to TRBD1. This CDR3 is built from 14 residues. The germline V gene has CDR1 MNHNY and CDR2 SVGAGI (reference sequence). Germline trimming cut 6 bases from V and 7 bases from J; bases unmatched to any gene: 9. The CDR3 spells CASRPGQGMEEQYF. The CDR3 DNA reads as TGTGCCAGCAGGCCGGGACAGGGGATGGAGGAGCAGTACTTC.

The chain uses TRBV19 and TRBJ2-6; 9 bases fit TRBD1. From germline, CDR1 is LNHDA and CDR2 SQIVND (reference sequence). The CDR3 totals 15 residues. V shed 6 bases and J 4 bases; nucleotides not matched to a gene: 4. CDR3 coding DNA: TGTGCCAGTAGGGGACAGGGCGGAGGGGCCAACGTCCTGACTTTC. It codes for CASRGQGGGANVLTF.

V gene TRBV7-2 combines with J gene TRBJ1-1; no clear D gene. This CDR3 region has 11 residues. The V and J ends lost 5 bases and 4 bases respectively, with 5 bases between them. CDR1 and CDR2 from the germline V gene are SGHTA and FQGNSA. This CDR3 reads CASSRRTEAFF. As DNA, the CDR3 is TGTGCCAGCAGCCGGCGCACTGAAGCTTTCTTT.

This chain connects TRBV29-1 to TRBJ2-4; either TRBD1 or TRBD2 may supply D (5 bases each). Trimming removed 2 bases at V and 6 bases at J, with 14 bases between. CDR1 and CDR2 from the germline V gene are SQVTM and ANQGSEA. CDR3 size: 14 residues. The CDR3 DNA sequence: TGCAGCGTTGAATTGGGACGGGTGCGAAACATTCAGTACTTC. It yields the protein CSVELGRVRNIQYF.

This chain uses TRBV7-2 with TRBJ2-1, with D hard to call. CDR1 and CDR2 (germline): SGHTA, FQGNSA. The CDR3 has 15 residues. V lost 5 bases and J 0 bases, leaving 11 bases between the germline ends. The CDR3: CASSGSAHSYNEQFF. The CDR3 DNA follows: TGTGCCAGCAGCGGCTCCGCTCACTCCTACAATGAGCAGTTCTTC.

The J gene is TRBJ2-7, the V gene TRBV30, with D possibly matching TRBD1 (6 bases). CDR1 and CDR2 (germline): GTSNPN, SVGIG (reference sequence). The CDR3 is made up of 14 amino acids. V lost 1 base to trimming and J lost 4 bases, with 14 bases between them. The CDR3 loop is CAWSGGPIGYEQYF. The CDR3, as DNA: TGTGCCTGGAGTGGGGGGCCGATTGGGTACGAGCAGTACTTC.

V and J are TRBV5-1 and TRBJ2-5, with no clear D. Germline loops: CDR1 SGHRS, CDR2 YFSETQ. V lost 4 bases and J 0 bases, leaving 10 bases between the germline ends. The CDR3 is 14 amino acids. CDR3 region: CASSLYRDQETQYF. As DNA, the CDR3 is TGCGCCAGCAGCCTATACCGGGACCAAGAGACCCAGTACTTC. The full variable domain, in which reference TRBV5-1 and TRBJ2-5 provide the parts outside the CDR3, is KAGVTQTPRYLIKTRGQQVTLSCSPISGHRSVSWYQQTPGQGLQFLFEYFSETQRNKGNFPGRFSGRQFSNSRSEMNVSTLELGDSALYLCASSLYRDQETQYFGPGTRLLVL.

The V gene is TRBV19, the J gene TRBJ1-5; weak D call: TRBD1 (6 bases). This CDR3 comprises 14 residues. V gave up 5 bases and J gave up 3 bases, with 11 bases separating them. Looked up from germline, CDR1 is LNHDA and CDR2 is SQIVND (reference sequence). DNA for the CDR3: TGTGCCAGTAGTTCACAGGGTGTCAATCAGCCCCAGCATTTT. Translating gives CASSSQGVNQPQHF.

The V call is TRBV7-2, the J call TRBJ2-5; D is undetermined. This CDR3 has 12 amino acids. Germline V gives CDR1 SGHTA, CDR2 FQGNSA. Trimming removed 5 bases at V and 2 bases at J, with 6 bases between. The chain's CDR3 is CASSPQQETQYF. The DNA of the CDR3 is TGTGCCAGCAGCCCGCAGCAAGAGACCCAGTACTTC. Looking up the rest from reference TRBV7-2 and TRBJ2-5 gives the full variable domain: GAGVSQSPSNKVTEKGKDVELRCDPISGHTALYWYRQSLGQGLEFLIYFQGNSAPDKSGLPSDRFSAERTGGSVSTLTIQRTQQEDSAVYLCASSPQQETQYFGPGTRLLVL.

The J gene is TRBJ1-2, the V gene TRBV5-1, with 9 bases lining up with TRBD1. The length of the CDR3 is 14 residues. With V trimmed by 3 bases and J by 2 bases, 2 bases remained unmatched. Looked up from germline, CDR1 is SGHRS and CDR2 is YFSETQ. CDR3 protein: CASSSDRGNYGYTF. The DNA for the CDR3 is TGCGCCAGCAGCTCGGACAGGGGAAACTATGGCTACACCTTC.

This clone was detected once. DNA for the CDR3: TGTGCCAGCAGAGTGGGAGGGGGCGACTTCTATGGCTACACCTTC. Its protein is CASRVGGGDFYGYTF. The V and J genes are TRBV5-5 and TRBJ1-2; 7 positions match TRBD1. Germline values: CDR1 SGHKS, CDR2 YYEKEE (reference sequence). With 5 bases clipped from V and 4 bases from J, the junction kept 11 bases outside the gene matches. The CDR3 consists of 15 residues.

The chain uses TRBV9 and TRBJ1-3; tentative D call: TRBD1 (6 bases). The length of the CDR3 is 18 residues. V was clipped by 0 bases and J by 6 bases, with 22 bases between them. The germline gives CDR1 SGDLS, CDR2 YYNGEE. The CDR3 sequence is CASSVEFRGPSPLNTIYF. CDR3 sequence (DNA): TGTGCCAGCAGCGTAGAATTCCGGGGGCCTTCTCCTTTAAACACCATATATTTT. The full variable domain, completed using reference TRBV9 and TRBJ1-3, is DSGVTQTPKHLITATGQRVTLRCSPRSGDLSVYWYQQSLDQGLQFLIQYYNGEERAKGNILERFSAQQFPDLHSELNLSSLELGDSALYFCASSVEFRGPSPLNTIYFGEGSWLTVV.

The chain is built from TRBV6-1 and TRBJ2-3; TRBD2 might be the D (6 bases). This CDR3 has 13 amino acids. In germline, CDR1 is MNHNS, CDR2 SASEGT. V lost 6 bases to trimming and J lost 7 bases, with 14 bases between them. CDR3 residues: CASRDYHPYTQYF. DNA of the CDR3: TGTGCCAGCAGGGACTATCACCCTTATACGCAGTATTTT.

This chain connects TRBV7-2 to TRBJ1-5; D not certain. The CDR3 has 12 amino acids. Germline V gene data show CDR1 as SGHTA and CDR2 as FQGNSA. Trimming shortened V by 2 bases and J by 4 bases, and 3 bases separated the two germline ends. In DNA form, the CDR3 reads TGTGCCAGCAGCTTAAATAATCAGCCCCAGCATTTT. This encodes CASSLNNQPQHF.

The J gene is TRBJ2-1, the V gene TRBV4-1; the match to TRBD2 covers 7 bases. Germline lookup yields CDR1 MGHRA and CDR2 YSYEKL. CDR3 length: 16 amino acids. Losses at the gene ends were 0 bases for V and 2 bases for J; bases not matched to a gene: 4. CDR3 sequence: CASSQEAGSTYNEQFF. CDR3 bases: TGCGCCAGCAGCCAAGAAGCGGGGAGCACCTACAATGAGCAGTTCTTC.

CDR3 DNA: TGTGCCAGCAGCTTGGTGCTAGCCTATGGCTACACCTTC. Residues: CASSLVLAYGYTF. J is TRBJ1-2 and V is TRBV5-8; no definite D call. This CDR3 has 13 residues. Germline V lookup: CDR1 SGHTS, CDR2 YDEGEE. Trimming took off 0 bases at V and 4 bases at J, with 7 bases between the two ends.

CDR3 DNA sequence: TGTGCCAGCAGCTTTACAGGGGCGTATAGCAATCAGCCCCAGCATTTT. Protein: CASSFTGAYSNQPQHF. The genes are TRBV7-2 and TRBJ1-5; 7 positions match TRBD1. The CDR3 runs to 16 residues. Germline trimming cut 3 bases from V and 0 bases from J; bases unmatched to any gene: 5. CDR1 SGHTA and CDR2 FQGNSA come from the germline V gene.

The rearrangement links TRBV9 to TRBJ2-5, with D possibly matching TRBD1 (6 bases). Trimming stripped 0 bases from V and 5 bases from J, with 14 bases between. CDR1 is SGDLS and CDR2 is YYNGEE in the germline V gene. CDR3 length equals 15 residues. CDR3 sequence reads: CASSVGHRVEETQYF. Here the CDR3 DNA reads TGTGCCAGCAGCGTAGGCCACAGGGTTGAGGAGACCCAGTACTTC. Full variable domain (remainder filled in from reference TRBV9 and TRBJ2-5): DSGVTQTPKHLITATGQRVTLRCSPRSGDLSVYWYQQSLDQGLQFLIQYYNGEERAKGNILERFSAQQFPDLHSELNLSSLELGDSALYFCASSVGHRVEETQYFGPGTRLLVL.

This clone was seen only once. This rearrangement joins TRBV19 to TRBJ2-2, with 8 bases aligning to TRBD1. Germline values: CDR1 LNHDA, CDR2 SQIVND (reference sequence). The CDR3 length is 15 residues. After removal of 10 bases from V and 4 bases from J, the junction contained 11 bases not matched to a gene. The CDR3 loop reads CATQQGDVGTGELFF. CDR3 in DNA: TGTGCCACTCAACAGGGGGATGTCGGCACCGGGGAGCTGTTTTTT.

The chain couples TRBV5-1 to TRBJ1-5, with a possible D match to TRBD1 (6 bases). Germline values: CDR1 SGHRS, CDR2 YFSETQ. V was trimmed by 2 bases and J by 1 base, leaving 16 bases between them. The CDR3 has 17 amino acids. In DNA, the CDR3 is TGCGCCAGCAGCTTTAGAACTTCTGGGGGCAGCAATCAGCCCCAGCATTTT. Protein: CASSFRTSGGSNQPQHF. Full variable domain (rest looked up from reference TRBV5-1 and TRBJ1-5): KAGVTQTPRYLIKTRGQQVTLSCSPISGHRSVSWYQQTPGQGLQFLFEYFSETQRNKGNFPGRFSGRQFSNSRSEMNVSTLELGDSALYLCASSFRTSGGSNQPQHFGDGTRLSIL.

CDR3 loop: CASSESQAGYTF. The CDR3 DNA is TGTGCCAGCAGTGAAAGTCAGGCTGGCTACACCTTC. The chain recombines TRBV6-1 with TRBJ1-2; D call uncertain. Germline CDR1 reads MNHNS; CDR2 reads SASEGT. CDR3 length: 12 amino acids. V was pared by 2 bases and J by 7 bases, with 8 bases between.

The chain has TRBV5-4 and TRBJ2-7, with 7 bases aligning to TRBD2. This CDR3 contains 15 residues. Germline V gene lookup returns CDR1 SGHNT and CDR2 YYREEE (reference sequence). V trimming: 0 bases; J trimming: 1 base; junction bases outside the gene matches: 4. CDR3 nucleotides: TGTGCCAGCAGCTTGGAGGTCGGGGGGTCCTACGAGCAGTACTTC. Translating it yields CASSLEVGGSYEQYF.

The J gene is TRBJ1-1, the V gene TRBV7-2, with 9 bases fitting TRBD1. CDR3 length equals 13 residues. Germline CDR1 SGHTA, CDR2 FQGNSA. Trimming cost V 4 bases and J 10 bases; bases outside gene matches: 7. The CDR3 DNA follows: TGTGCCAGCAGCTCCCAACAGGGGGCACGAGCTTTCTTT. Protein sequence: CASSSQQGARAFF.

This chain links TRBV20-1 with TRBJ2-5; D uncertain. The CDR3 covers 10 residues. The germline gives CDR1 DFQATT, CDR2 SNEGSKA (reference sequence). Trimming stripped 5 bases from V and 4 bases from J, with 5 bases between. The CDR3 spells CSASGETQYF. The CDR3 nucleotides read TGCAGTGCTTCAGGAGAGACCCAGTACTTC.

The chain employs TRBV11-2 and TRBJ1-5; weak D call: TRBD1 (6 bases). Germline CDR1 is SGHAT and CDR2 is FQNNGV. The CDR3 covers 14 residues. Between the trimmed V and J ends, which lost 3 bases and 4 bases, there was a span of 10 bases. CDR3 region: CASSLTGLNQPQHF. The CDR3 bases are TGTGCCAGCAGCTTGACAGGTCTTAATCAGCCCCAGCATTTT.

This rearrangement joins TRBV6-6 to TRBJ1-1; D gene unclear. The germline gives CDR1 MNHNY, CDR2 SVGAGI (reference sequence). V lost 2 bases, J lost 1 base, and 11 bases lay in between. This CDR3 region has 15 residues. The chain's CDR3 is CASSYPVRPNTEAFF. As DNA, the CDR3 is TGTGCCAGCAGTTACCCTGTCAGGCCGAACACTGAAGCTTTCTTT.